The source of this T cell receptor beta chain is a study of identical twins. The CDR3 covers 15 residues. Per the germline V gene, CDR1 is MNHNS and CDR2 is SASEGT. V dropped 4 bases and J dropped 5; count of bases not matched to a gene: 7. A single record per CDR3 protein comes from TCRdb applying MiXCR to the 5' RACE reads. The data show 1.5 million to 2 million distinct CDR3 sequences, around 29% seen once. The clonotype originates from a newborn girl in good health. The sample taken for sequencing was cord blood. The genes are TRBV6-1 and TRBJ2-3, with 9 nucleotides matching TRBD2. The CDR3 region is CASSAWRGGQDTQYF. DNA for the CDR3: TGTGCCAGCAGTGCGTGGCGGGGGGGCCAAGATACGCAGTATTTT.